The TCR beta chain under discussion was sequenced for a study of regulatory T cells in long-lasting Graves disease. HTBI primers from iRepertoire and Arm-PCR of CDR3 regions yielded the TCR beta libraries. TCRdb processed the multiplex PCR reads anew with MiXCR; each CDR3 protein has one entry. This table has about half a million distinct CDR3 sequences, roughly 22% appearing once. Time point noted: persistent/refractory GD, antithyroid drugs over 5 years with positive TRAb. The TCR library used RNA extracted from PBMCs. Graves' disease diagnosis followed American Thyroid Association guidelines. This sample comprised peripheral blood mononuclear cells (PBMCs), obtained when the disease was refractory, from a patient treated with antithyroid drugs. The TCR comes from a female donor with Graves disease.

CDR3 sequence (DNA): TGCAGTGCTACCACCCCAGGCGGCTGGGATTCTGAAGCTTTCTTT. Translation gives CSATTPGGWDSEAFF. This sequence joins TRBV20-1 and TRBJ1-1; no clear D gene. CDR3 size: 15 residues. Germline CDR1 reads DFQATT; CDR2 reads SNEGSKA (reference sequence). Trimming pared 4 bases from V and 6 bases from J, leaving 21 bases between.